This TCR beta chain was sequenced for a study of CD8+CD57+ T cells in acquired aplastic anemia. Concerning this clonotype: Its antigen is as yet unknown. A read error is possible here, since a much larger clone lies one base away.

Study-wide points: Patients and controls shared fewer than 30 CD8+ CDR3 sequences.

V lost 0 bases to trimming and J lost 5 bases, with 15 bases between them. Germline V gene lookup returns CDR1 SGHRS and CDR2 YFSETQ. This CDR3 contains 15 residues. TCR beta VDJ and CDR3 profiles were obtained from a genomic DNA template. TCRdb ran MiXCR on the reads and lists one entry per CDR3 protein. The repertoire has about 220,000 distinct CDR3 sequences, almost 35% of them found once; the top ten carry around 1.1%. The V call is TRBV5-1, the J call TRBJ2-7, with D unclear. The sequence was obtained from a human donor in good health, serving as a control. The source material was sorted CD4+, CD8+, or CD8+CD57+ T cells (not recorded which) from PBMCs. DNA of the CDR3: TGCGCCAGCAGCTTGGAGAGTTGGGGTTCGCACGAGCAGTACTTC. Amino acids: CASSLESWGSHEQYF.